The 13 T cell receptor beta chains below all came from one sample that was sequenced in a study of blood T cell repertoires in COVID-19. Profiling relied on immunoSEQ multiplex PCR, and the TCRdb table lists in-frame clones only, not all of them. The table has hundreds of thousands of clones, under 90% seen once. Sample: peripheral blood. All receptors come from a man aged 80 or over with acute or convalescent COVID-19.

The rearrangement links TRBV12-1 to TRBJ2-7; TRBD2, as called in the table, went unchecked against the DNA. TRBV12-1 is marked as a pseudogene. This CDR3 comprises 16 residues. CDR3 sequence (DNA): TGTGCCAGCAGCTTTGGTTCCTTCCCTGATTACGGCGAGCAGTACGTC. Translating it yields CASSFGSFPDYGEQYV.

The genes are TRBV5-1 and TRBJ2-5; 7 bases align to TRBD1. The CDR3 covers 14 residues. Losses at the gene ends were 4 bases for V and 0 bases for J; bases not matched to a gene: 3. Per germline, CDR1 SGHRS and CDR2 YFSETQ. This CDR3 is CASSPGTDQETQYF. For the CDR3, the DNA is TGCGCCAGCAGCCCAGGGACAGACCAAGAGACCCAGTACTTC.

This clone appeared a few times. The chain employs TRBV2 and TRBJ2-1; D gene uncertain. The CDR3 has 11 amino acids. The ends were cut back, 4 bases at V and 9 bases at J, with 7 bases in the middle. Germline V CDR1 and CDR2: SNHLY, FYNNEI. The chain's CDR3 is CASSVKSEQFF. The CDR3 bases are TGTGCCAGCAGTGTTAAGAGTGAGCAGTTCTTC.

The CDR3 sequence: CASSLEGTSVYNEQFF. CDR3 nucleotides: TGTGCCAGCAGCTTAGAGGGGACTAGCGTTTACAATGAGCAGTTCTTC. The chain joins TRBV7-2 to TRBJ2-1, with TRBD2 matching 10 bases. The CDR3 length is 16 residues. Germline trimming cut 1 base from V and 4 bases from J; bases unmatched to any gene: 4. From germline, CDR1 is SGHTA and CDR2 FQGNSA.

The chain employs TRBV21-1 and TRBJ2-3; the table gives TRBD1 as D, unverified against the DNA. TRBV21-1 is marked as a pseudogene. The CDR3 sequence is 17 residues long. Here the CDR3 reads CASSKRSQGVCTDTQYF. CDR3 DNA: TGTGCCAGCAGCAAGCGGTCGCAGGGGGTGTGCACAGATACGCAGTATTTT.

The chain recombines TRBV7-9 with TRBJ2-3, with 12 bases identical to TRBD2. Germline values: CDR1 SEHNR, CDR2 FQNEAQ (reference sequence). The CDR3 consists of 16 residues. The ends lost 2 bases at V and 6 bases at J; junction bases unmatched: 6. The CDR3 DNA follows: TGTGCCAGCAGCTTATCGACTAGCGGGAGTGAGGATACGCAGTATTTT. This translates into CASSLSTSGSEDTQYF.

CDR3 DNA: TGTGCCAGCAGCTTGGGACAGGATTCTATACGTGCCCGAAACACCATATATTTT. Translating gives CASSLGQDSIRARNTIYF. The chain joins TRBV5-6 to TRBJ1-3; a weak D match, TRBD1 (6 bases). V dropped 0 bases and J dropped 5 bases, with 21 bases sitting between them. This CDR3 is built from 18 residues. Germline V gives CDR1 SGHDT, CDR2 YYEEEE. Full variable domain (missing parts from reference TRBV5-6 and TRBJ1-3): DAGVTQSPTHLIKTRGQQVTLRCSPKSGHDTVSWYQQALGQGPQFIFQYYEEEERQRGNFPDRFSGHQFPNYSSELNVNALLLGDSALYLCASSLGQDSIRARNTIYFGEGSWLTVV.

This clone was counted a few times. The chain has TRBV27 and TRBJ1-5; the match to TRBD1 covers 7 bases. This CDR3 region has 14 residues. Germline CDR1 and CDR2: MNHEY and SMNVEV (reference sequence). Trimming at V came to 5 bases and at J to 4 bases, leaving 5 bases not matched to a gene. DNA of the CDR3: TGTGCCAGCAGTCGCGGGACAGCTAATCAGCCCCAGCATTTT. Protein sequence: CASSRGTANQPQHF.

The V call is TRBV7-2, the J call TRBJ1-3; D uncertain. CDR3 length: 14 residues. V was clipped by 2 bases and J by 4 bases, with 9 bases between them. Per the germline V gene, CDR1 is SGHTA and CDR2 is FQGNSA. CDR3 bases: TGTGCCAGCAGCTTACCGGTGCGCGGAAACACCATATATTTT. Its translation: CASSLPVRGNTIYF.

This rearrangement joins TRBV27 to TRBJ2-1; D perhaps matches TRBD2 (5 bases). From germline, CDR1 is MNHEY and CDR2 SMNVEV (reference sequence). The CDR3 consists of 13 residues. Deletions cut 6 bases from V and 6 bases from J, with 12 bases between. CDR3 in DNA: TGTGCCAGCAGGTTGGAAGGGAGCAATGAGCAGTTCTTC. Residues: CASRLEGSNEQFF.

The chain couples TRBV6-2 or TRBV6-3 to TRBJ2-3, with a possible D match to TRBD2 (5 bases). Germline assignment: CDR1 MNHEY and CDR2 SVGEGT. This CDR3 is 14 amino acids long. V lost 5 bases, J lost 1 base, and 10 bases lay in between. The CDR3 loop reads CASSRGVGTDTQYF. The CDR3, as DNA: TGTGCCAGCAGTCGGGGAGTAGGCACAGATACGCAGTATTTT.

The chain recombines TRBV18 with TRBJ1-2, with D maybe TRBD1 (6 bases). This CDR3 contains 14 residues. V was clipped by 7 bases and J by 8 bases, with 20 bases between them. CDR1 is KGHSH, CDR2 LQKENI, per germline. The CDR3 coding sequence is TGTGCCAGCTGCCCGGACAGAGGACAGAGGGGCTACACCTTC. It encodes CASCPDRGQRGYTF. Full variable domain (missing parts from reference TRBV18 and TRBJ1-2): NAGVMQNPRHLVRRRGQEARLRCSPMKGHSHVYWYRQLPEEGLKFMVYLQKENIIDESGMPKERFSAEFPKEGPSILRIQQVVRGDSAAYFCASCPDRGQRGYTFGSGTRLTVV.

The chain uses TRBV5-6 and TRBJ2-5; 7 bases line up with TRBD1. Losses at the gene ends were 6 bases for V and 1 base for J; bases not matched to a gene: 3. Germline loops: CDR1 SGHDT, CDR2 YYEEEE. The CDR3 contains 13 residues. CDR3 loop: CASTYRGQETQYF. Written as DNA, the CDR3 is TGTGCCAGCACCTACAGGGGCCAAGAGACCCAGTACTTC.